This T cell receptor (beta chain) stems from a study of cytomegalovirus exposure and HLA in healthy donors. General observations from the study: Confirmation was obtained in vitro that a few CMV-associated chains are specific for CMV antigens. Subsequent analysis of the 95 to 150 validation repertoires found a tendency for first-cohort TCR clusters to co-occur.

This table comes from immunoSEQ multiplex PCR, and its TCRdb copy is limited to in-frame clones, with some not included. This table has fewer than 200,000 clones, 85% appearing once. This CDR3 comprises 15 residues. The germline CDR1 and CDR2 sequences are SGHDT and YYEEEE. V shed 4 bases and J 2 bases; nucleotides not matched to a gene: 6. This clone was counted a single time. Its antigen is as yet unknown. Sequencing input: PBMCs. The clonotype comes from a man aged 18 to 30 in good health and CMV-seropositive. This rearrangement joins TRBV5-6 to TRBJ2-1; TRBD1 aligns across 7 bases. The CDR3 reads CASSPGQAAYNEQFF. The CDR3 nucleotides read TGTGCCAGCAGCCCAGGACAGGCGGCCTACAATGAGCAGTTCTTC.